Listed here are 23 T cell receptor beta chains from one sample, sequenced in a study of T cells after yellow fever vaccination. TCRdb used MiXCR to reprocess the 5' RACE reads, holding one entry per CDR3 protein. This table holds 95,000 to 100,000 distinct CDR3 sequences, about 5.8% found once. The specimen comprised CD8+ T cells sorted from PBMCs, sampled 10 days after the yellow fever booster vaccination. The receptors derive from a man in his late teens or twenties who received the YFV17D yellow fever vaccine.

This chain links TRBV18 with TRBJ2-7, with TRBD1 identical over 8 bases. The CDR3 has 16 amino acids. V dropped 6 bases and J dropped 5; count of bases not matched to a gene: 15. Germline values: CDR1 KGHSH, CDR2 LQKENI. DNA of the CDR3: TGTGCCAGCTCCGTTCGTAGGGGGACAGGTTCTAACGAGCAGTACTTC. Translation gives CASSVRRGTGSNEQYF.

V and J are TRBV7-9 and TRBJ1-4; no clear D gene. Germline CDR1 and CDR2: SEHNR and FQNEAQ (reference sequence). The V end was cut by 1 base, the J end by 7 bases, with 13 bases between. CDR3 size: 15 residues. The CDR3, as DNA: TGTGCCAGCAGCTTAGGGGCGACCGCTACTGAAAAACTGTTTTTT. Translating it yields CASSLGATATEKLFF.

This clonotype came up many times. This chain uses TRBV4-3 with TRBJ2-7; D might be TRBD1 or TRBD2, each matching 5 bases. This CDR3 is 15 amino acids long. Germline V gene sequence: CDR1 LGHNA, CDR2 YSLEER. The V end was cut by 0 bases, the J end by 4 bases, with 13 bases between. The CDR3 here is CASSQDWDPRYEQYV. The CDR3 DNA reads as TGCGCCAGCAGCCAAGATTGGGACCCTCGGTACGAGCAGTACGTC.

The chain has TRBV7-2 and TRBJ2-7; D is perhaps TRBD1 (6 bases). Germline CDR1 reads SGHTA; CDR2 reads FQGNSA. The V end lost 4 bases, the J end lost 7 bases, and 17 bases lay between the germline ends. The CDR3 runs to 14 residues. The CDR3 DNA reads TGTGCCAGCAGCTCTCGCAACAGGGTTTTTGAGCAGTACTTC. Residues: CASSSRNRVFEQYF.

This clonotype was recorded at least ten times. The chain combines TRBV9 with TRBJ2-1, with a tentative D call TRBD1 (6 bases). Germline values: CDR1 SGDLS, CDR2 YYNGEE. V was pared by 3 bases and J by 8 bases, with 15 bases between. The CDR3 loop spans 14 amino acids. The CDR3 sequence is CASSEIRGIDEQFF. DNA for the CDR3: TGTGCCAGCAGCGAGATAAGGGGGATCGATGAGCAGTTCTTC.

This clonotype was seen at least ten times. This chain connects TRBV4-3 to TRBJ2-2; TRBD1 matches at 9 bases. Germline values: CDR1 LGHNA, CDR2 YSLEER. V lost 3 bases to trimming and J lost 7 bases; unmatched junction nucleotides: 9. The CDR3 has 16 amino acids. The CDR3 sequence is CASSHPTGGAGGELFF. The DNA of the CDR3 is TGCGCCAGCAGCCACCCCACAGGGGGCGCCGGCGGGGAGCTGTTTTTT.

V usage is TRBV30 and J usage is TRBJ2-7; 7 bases map to TRBD1. CDR3 length: 13 residues. Trimming took 0 bases from V and 3 from J; bases not matched to a gene: 2. Germline V gives CDR1 GTSNPN, CDR2 SVGIG (reference sequence). The CDR3 reads CAWSVNRGYEQYF. DNA of the CDR3: TGTGCCTGGAGTGTAAACAGGGGCTACGAGCAGTACTTC.

This CDR3 is CASQMNTEAFF. The CDR3 nucleotides read TGTGCCAGCCAGATGAACACTGAAGCTTTCTTT. This sequence joins TRBV19 and TRBJ1-1; no firm D call. V lost 9 bases and J lost 0, with 5 bases in between. This CDR3 has 11 amino acids. Germline CDR1 LNHDA, CDR2 SQIVND (reference sequence).

The genes are TRBV4-2 and TRBJ1-2; D is perhaps TRBD1 (6 bases). The germline CDR1 and CDR2 sequences are LGHNA and YNFKEQ. V was shortened by 1 base and J by 2 bases, with 14 bases between the two germline ends. There are 16 residues in the CDR3. CDR3 sequence: CASSQVPWTANYGYTF. CDR3 nucleotides: TGTGCCAGCAGCCAAGTCCCCTGGACAGCCAACTATGGCTACACCTTC.

The sample holds a few counts of this clonotype. J is TRBJ2-3 and V is TRBV27; 9 bases align to TRBD2. This CDR3 has 16 residues. The germline V gene has CDR1 MNHEY and CDR2 SMNVEV (reference sequence). The V segment lost 5 bases and the J segment 2 bases; nucleotides outside the gene matches: 8. CDR3 residues: CASSPLAGGITDTQYF. CDR3 bases: TGTGCCAGCAGTCCCCTGGCGGGGGGGATCACAGATACGCAGTATTTT.

This clonotype turned up a few times. The chain recombines TRBV20-1 with TRBJ2-3, with 7 bases fitting TRBD2. Trimming took 0 bases from V and 4 from J; bases not matched to a gene: 7. CDR1 and CDR2 (germline): DFQATT, SNEGSKA (reference sequence). The CDR3 consists of 15 residues. DNA of the CDR3: TGCAGTGCTAGAGATTTCCCGGGGGGATCAGATACGCAGTATTTT. Residues: CSARDFPGGSDTQYF.

This clonotype was seen a few times. The J gene is TRBJ2-7, the V gene TRBV30; TRBD1 matches at 11 bases. The CDR3 is made up of 16 amino acids. V was clipped by 2 bases and J by 0 bases; unmatched bases: 6. Germline V CDR1 and CDR2: GTSNPN, SVGIG (reference sequence). The CDR3, as DNA: TGTGCCTGGAGTCCTCTAGGGACAGGGGGCTCCTACGAGCAGTACTTC. It codes for CAWSPLGTGGSYEQYF.

This clonotype was observed a handful of times. This rearrangement joins TRBV5-1 to TRBJ2-3, with D tentatively TRBD1 (5 bases). The V and J ends lost 7 bases and 10 bases respectively, with 13 bases between them. This CDR3 spans 11 amino acids. Looked up from germline, CDR1 is SGHRS and CDR2 is YFSETQ. The CDR3 region has the DNA TGCGCCAGCCGGTTCAGGGATGCGCAGTATTTT. Residues: CASRFRDAQYF.

This rearrangement joins TRBV19 to TRBJ2-7; D gene ambiguous. The CDR3 length is 11 residues. With 6 bases removed from V and 4 bases from J, the gap between germline ends came to 7 bases. Germline assignment: CDR1 LNHDA and CDR2 SQIVND (reference sequence). CDR3 DNA sequence: TGTGCCAGTAGGGCTGGGTACGAGCAGTACTTC. This encodes CASRAGYEQYF.

At least ten counts were recorded for this clonotype. The V gene is TRBV7-9, the J gene TRBJ2-1; TRBD2 matches at 12 bases. The junction had 7 bases not matched to a gene; V was cut back by 5 bases and J by 8 bases. Germline V gives CDR1 SEHNR, CDR2 FQNEAQ (reference sequence). The CDR3 is 15 residues long. DNA of the CDR3: TGTGCCAGCAGCCCGCCGACTAGCGGGGGTGATGAGCAGTTCTTC. Protein sequence: CASSPPTSGGDEQFF. Using reference TRBV7-9 and TRBJ2-1 for the parts outside the CDR3, the full variable domain is DTGVSQNPRHKITKRGQNVTFRCDPISEHNRLYWYRQTLGQGPEFLTYFQNEAQLEKSRLLSDRFSAERPKGSFSTLEIQRTEQGDSAMYLCASSPPTSGGDEQFFGPGTRLTVL.

This clonotype was seen more than once but under ten times. CDR3 residues: CASSLDGRGASGNTIYF. The DNA of the CDR3 is TGCGCCAGCAGCTTGGATGGACGGGGAGCCTCTGGAAACACCATATATTTT. The chain joins TRBV5-1 to TRBJ1-3; D is undetermined. With 0 bases removed from V and 0 bases from J, the gap between germline ends came to 13 bases. Germline V lookup: CDR1 SGHRS, CDR2 YFSETQ. This CDR3 has 17 residues.

V gene TRBV5-4 combines with J gene TRBJ2-7, with D perhaps assigned TRBD1 or TRBD2 (5 bases each). V was cut by 4 bases and J by 2 bases, with 16 bases left in between. The CDR3 totals 15 residues. Germline loops: CDR1 SGHNT, CDR2 YYREEE (reference sequence). CDR3 bases: TGTGCCAGCAGCGGGGGTCCAGGGCGCCCCTACGAGCAGTACGTC. Translated, it gives CASSGGPGRPYEQYV.

This clonotype was seen more than once but under ten times. This rearrangement joins TRBV7-2 to TRBJ2-3; D is perhaps TRBD1 (5 bases). The CDR3 sequence is 14 residues long. Looked up from germline, CDR1 is SGHTA and CDR2 is FQGNSA. V shed 0 bases and J shed 4 bases, with 8 bases lying between them. Here the CDR3 reads CASSLARAADTQYF. In DNA, the CDR3 is TGTGCCAGCAGCTTAGCCAGGGCGGCAGATACGCAGTATTTT.

This clonotype has only a few counts. The chain carries TRBV18 and TRBJ1-2, with D possibly matching TRBD1 (5 bases). Germline assignment: CDR1 KGHSH and CDR2 LQKENI. CDR3 size: 14 residues. V was pared by 3 bases and J by 8 bases, with 16 bases between. This chain's CDR3 is CASSPNGGAGGYTF. The CDR3 DNA sequence: TGTGCCAGCTCACCCAACGGTGGGGCTGGCGGCTACACCTTC.

In this sample, this clonotype turned up many times. The V call is TRBV20-1, the J call TRBJ2-5; TRBD2 matches at 8 bases. CDR3 length: 14 residues. Per germline, CDR1 DFQATT and CDR2 SNEGSKA (reference sequence). V shed 3 bases and J 4 bases; nucleotides not matched to a gene: 7. The CDR3: CSASVGLAPETQYF. In DNA form, the CDR3 reads TGCAGTGCTAGTGTAGGACTAGCCCCAGAGACCCAGTACTTC.

This clonotype was observed a handful of times. CDR3 in amino acids: CASSLSHNYQETQYF. The CDR3 nucleotides are TGCGCCAGCAGCTTGTCCCATAATTACCAAGAGACCCAGTACTTC. The chain joins TRBV5-1 to TRBJ2-5; D is unresolved. The CDR3 spans 15 residues. The V end lost 1 base, the J end lost 0 bases, and 10 bases lay between the germline ends. Germline V gene lookup returns CDR1 SGHRS and CDR2 YFSETQ.

This clonotype has a count of ten or more. The chain recombines TRBV5-4 with TRBJ2-2; the match to TRBD1 covers 7 bases. The CDR3 has 13 residues. Germline V lookup: CDR1 SGHNT, CDR2 YYREEE (reference sequence). Trimming removed 6 bases from V and 5 bases from J; junction bases left unmatched: 4. The CDR3, as DNA: TGTGCCAGCATAAAACAGGGGACCGGGGAGCTGTTTTTT. Protein: CASIKQGTGELFF.

This clonotype was counted a few times. This sequence joins TRBV6-2 or TRBV6-3 and TRBJ1-1; possibly TRBD1 for D (5 bases). The ends were cut back, 7 bases at V and 0 bases at J, with 21 bases in the middle. Per the germline V gene, CDR1 is MNHEY and CDR2 is SVGEGT. The length of the CDR3 is 17 residues. The CDR3 loop is CASTLYSPGGMNTEAFF. The DNA for the CDR3 is TGTGCCAGCACCCTCTACTCACCCGGGGGGATGAACACTGAAGCTTTCTTT.